The 22 T cell receptor beta chains given below trace back to one sample, sequenced in a study of shared clonotypes between healthy human individuals. TCRdb's copy holds only in-frame clones and misses some; the assay was immunoSEQ multiplex PCR. The sample shows approximately 980,000 clones, around 80% of them seen only once. What was sequenced was memory CD4+ T cells sorted from blood. Regarding subset: CD45RA-negative fraction. The receptors derive from a man younger than 30 in good health.

The chain employs TRBV5-1 and TRBJ2-3, with TRBD2 matching 9 bases. The CDR3 is 15 residues long. V dropped 4 bases and J dropped 2; count of bases not matched to a gene: 5. CDR1 and CDR2 (germline): SGHRS, YFSETQ. CDR3 amino acids: CASSPSGVFTDTQYF. Here the CDR3 DNA reads TGCGCCAGCAGCCCTAGCGGGGTCTTCACAGATACGCAGTATTTT.

About this clone: Different DNA sequences within this sample yield the same CDR3. The gene calls are TRBV10-3 and TRBJ2-2; D could derive from TRBD1 or TRBD2 (5 bases each). CDR1 is ENHRY and CDR2 is SYGVKD in the germline V gene. The V end was cut by 8 bases, the J end by 1 base, with 5 bases between. This CDR3 contains 12 residues. The chain's CDR3 is CAIGGNTGELFF. The CDR3 DNA reads TGTGCCATCGGGGGGAACACCGGGGAGCTGTTTTTT.

The chain couples TRBV10-3 to TRBJ1-5, with D unclear. Germline V gene lookup returns CDR1 ENHRY and CDR2 SYGVKD. V lost 0 bases to trimming and J lost 7 bases, with 10 bases between them. The CDR3 runs to 14 residues. The CDR3 region has the DNA TGTGCCATCAGTGAGTCCGGGGTCCGGCAGCCCCAGCATTTT. Its protein is CAISESGVRQPQHF.

The CDR3 region has the DNA TGTGCCAGCAGCTTAGAAAACAGGGGCGGTACCGGGGAGCTGTTTTTT. It encodes CASSLENRGGTGELFF. The chain joins TRBV7-6 to TRBJ2-2; 7 bases are shared with TRBD1. Trimming at V came to 1 base and at J to 5 bases, leaving 7 bases not matched to a gene. Germline loops: CDR1 SGHVS, CDR2 FNYEAQ. The CDR3 sequence is 16 residues long. The full variable domain, completed using reference TRBV7-6 and TRBJ2-2, is GAGVSQSPRYKVTKRGQDVALRCDPISGHVSLYWYRQALGQGPEFLTYFNYEAQQDKSGLPNDRFSAERPEGSISTLTIQRTEQRDSAMYRCASSLENRGGTGELFFGEGSRLTVL.

This chain uses TRBV4-1 with TRBJ2-5; 8 nucleotides line up with TRBD2. The CDR3 extends over 17 amino acids. Looked up from germline, CDR1 is MGHRA and CDR2 is YSYEKL. V shed 0 bases and J 6 bases; nucleotides not matched to a gene: 12. The CDR3 here is CASSQDFGGGSMKTQYF. The CDR3 region has the DNA TGCGCCAGCAGCCAAGATTTTGGCGGGGGGTCCATGAAGACCCAGTACTTC.

This clone has ten or more counts. V usage is TRBV7-9 and J usage is TRBJ2-1; 12 positions agree with TRBD1. With V trimmed by 5 bases and J by 0 bases, 11 bases remained unmatched. The germline V gene encodes CDR1 SEHNR and CDR2 FQNEAQ (reference sequence). CDR3 length equals 19 residues. The CDR3, as DNA: TGTGCCAGCAGCCGCACCGGGACAGGGGGCCCAAGCTCCTACAATGAGCAGTTCTTC. Amino acid sequence: CASSRTGTGGPSSYNEQFF. The full variable domain, its missing parts supplied by reference TRBV7-9 and TRBJ2-1, is DTGVSQNPRHKITKRGQNVTFRCDPISEHNRLYWYRQTLGQGPEFLTYFQNEAQLEKSRLLSDRFSAERPKGSFSTLEIQRTEQGDSAMYLCASSRTGTGGPSSYNEQFFGPGTRLTVL.

The chain recombines TRBV6-1 with TRBJ2-1; 8 bases are shared with TRBD1. J gave up 4 bases and V 7 bases, and 6 bases lay outside the gene matches. The germline V gene encodes CDR1 MNHNS and CDR2 SASEGT. There are 14 residues in the CDR3. This chain's CDR3 is CASTGTGYYNEQFF. CDR3 bases: TGTGCCAGCACCGGGACAGGCTATTACAATGAGCAGTTCTTC.

This clone was found a few times. The V call is TRBV25-1, the J call TRBJ2-3; 7 bases map to TRBD1. CDR3 length: 16 residues. Germline CDR1 MGHDK, CDR2 SYGVNS. V lost 4 bases, J lost 3 bases, and 10 bases stayed unmatched. This CDR3 is CASSGNRGHGTDTQYF. The CDR3 DNA sequence: TGTGCCAGCAGTGGGAACAGGGGACACGGTACAGATACGCAGTATTTT.

The rearrangement links TRBV5-6 to TRBJ2-2; no firm D call. Germline-derived CDR1 and CDR2 are SGHDT and YYEEEE. Trimming pared 2 bases from V and 6 bases from J, leaving 8 bases between. The CDR3 is 13 residues long. The CDR3 DNA is TGTGCCAGCAGCTTTACGTTGGCCGGGGAGCTGTTTTTT. Its translation is CASSFTLAGELFF.

There are a few counts of this clone. This rearrangement joins TRBV6-6 to TRBJ2-5; no firm D call. The CDR3 runs 13 residues. CDR1 and CDR2 from the germline V gene are MNHNY and SVGAGI (reference sequence). The V end was cut by 4 bases, the J end by 0 bases, with 6 bases between. The CDR3 nucleotides are TGTGCCAGCAGTTCTGTTTACCAAGAGACCCAGTACTTC. Its translation is CASSSVYQETQYF.

V usage is TRBV10-2 and J usage is TRBJ2-1, with D maybe TRBD2 (6 bases). There are 15 residues in the CDR3. Per the germline V gene, CDR1 is WSHSY and CDR2 is SAAADI. Trimming cost V 4 bases and J 5 bases, with 15 bases left between them. CDR3 DNA: TGCGCCAGCAGTGTCCGGGAGAGGGGCAACAATGAGCAGTTCTTC. This gives the protein CASSVRERGNNEQFF.

V gene TRBV15 combines with J gene TRBJ1-6, with a possible D match to TRBD1 (5 bases). The length of the CDR3 is 13 residues. V dropped 7 bases and J dropped 7 bases, with 11 bases sitting between them. The germline CDR1 and CDR2 sequences are LNHNV and YYDKDF (reference sequence). CDR3 DNA: TGTGCCACCAAGGGGAAAGGGAATTCACCCCTCCACTTT. Amino acid sequence: CATKGKGNSPLHF.

V and J are TRBV5-1 and TRBJ2-7, with 10 bases fitting TRBD1. The trim removed 3 bases at V and 7 bases at J, leaving 7 bases unmatched. In germline, CDR1 is SGHRS, CDR2 YFSETQ. The CDR3 runs 14 residues. The CDR3 is CASSSDRGTSEQYF. The CDR3 DNA follows: TGCGCCAGCAGCTCGGACAGGGGGACGAGTGAGCAGTACTTC.

The chain has TRBV29-1 and TRBJ1-2, with 7 nucleotides matching TRBD1. The CDR3 consists of 13 residues. V lost 5 bases, J lost 4 bases, and 7 bases stayed unmatched. Germline V lookup: CDR1 SQVTM, CDR2 ANQGSEA. The CDR3 loop is CSVTRDSTYGYTF. The CDR3 bases are TGCAGCGTTACCCGGGACAGCACCTATGGCTACACCTTC.

A word on this clone: One end of the junction does not line up with germline, which may come from a read error. The chain joins TRBV9 to TRBJ2-2; D possibly matches TRBD1 or TRBD2 (5 bases each). The germline V gene encodes CDR1 SGDLS and CDR2 YYNGEE. The CDR3 consists of 17 residues. The CDR3 DNA follows: TGTGCCAGCAGCCAGGGCGCCTTGGGCTCGAACACCGGGGAACTGTTTTTT. Encoded protein: CASSQGALGSNTGELFF.

V usage is TRBV6-1 and J usage is TRBJ1-5; D gene uncertain. The CDR3 consists of 14 residues. The ends were cut back, 3 bases at V and 3 bases at J, with 9 bases in the middle. Germline CDR1 reads MNHNS; CDR2 reads SASEGT. CDR3 sequence reads: CASSETHLNQPQHF. The CDR3 DNA is TGTGCCAGCAGTGAGACGCACCTCAATCAGCCCCAGCATTTT.

As DNA, the CDR3 is TGTGCCAGCAGCTCTAGTGGGGGTTGGAATGAGCAGTTCTTC. As protein: CASSSSGGWNEQFF. The V and J genes are TRBV9 and TRBJ2-1; possibly TRBD1 or TRBD2 for D (5 bases each). The CDR3 totals 14 residues. V was cut by 4 bases and J by 7 bases, with 15 bases left in between. Per the germline V gene, CDR1 is SGDLS and CDR2 is YYNGEE.

This clone was seen only once. V is TRBV5-8 and J is TRBJ1-2; no firm D call. Trimming cost V 6 bases and J 6 bases, with 15 bases left between them. CDR3 size: 13 residues. Germline loops: CDR1 SGHTS, CDR2 YDEGEE. Written as DNA, the CDR3 is TGTGCCAGCAACTTCGGGGTGAAACATGGCTACACCTTC. The encoded protein is CASNFGVKHGYTF.

V gene TRBV5-4 combines with J gene TRBJ1-3; D is possibly TRBD1 (5 bases). Deletions cut 3 bases from V and 8 bases from J, with 9 bases between. Germline V CDR1 and CDR2: SGHNT, YYREEE (reference sequence). CDR3 length equals 12 residues. The CDR3: CASSWGEDTIYF. CDR3 nucleotides: TGTGCCAGCAGCTGGGGGGAGGACACCATATATTTT.

This chain links TRBV11-2 with TRBJ2-7; TRBD1 might be the D (6 bases). This CDR3 region has 13 residues. V lost 6 bases to trimming and J lost 7 bases, with 16 bases between them. Per germline, CDR1 SGHAT and CDR2 FQNNGV. The CDR3, as DNA: TGTGCCAGCAGGAGTATACAGGGAAGGGAGCAGTACTTC. Translation: CASRSIQGREQYF.

J is TRBJ2-7 and V is TRBV7-9; tentative D call: TRBD2 (5 bases). The ends were cut back, 5 bases at V and 9 bases at J, with 14 bases in the middle. CDR1 is SEHNR and CDR2 is FQNEAQ in the germline V gene (reference sequence). The CDR3 totals 12 residues. Here the CDR3 reads CASSPSNAGQYF. Written as DNA, the CDR3 is TGTGCCAGCAGCCCCTCGAATGCGGGGCAGTACTTC.

Concerning this clone itself: Other DNA variants within this sample encode the same CDR3. The chain couples TRBV5-1 to TRBJ2-2; weak D call: TRBD2 (6 bases). The CDR3 covers 15 residues. The V and J ends lost 4 bases and 0 bases respectively, with 10 bases between them. The germline V gene has CDR1 SGHRS and CDR2 YFSETQ. The CDR3, as DNA: TGCGCCAGCAGCCTCGGGACTCCGAACACCGGGGAGCTGTTTTTT. This encodes CASSLGTPNTGELFF.